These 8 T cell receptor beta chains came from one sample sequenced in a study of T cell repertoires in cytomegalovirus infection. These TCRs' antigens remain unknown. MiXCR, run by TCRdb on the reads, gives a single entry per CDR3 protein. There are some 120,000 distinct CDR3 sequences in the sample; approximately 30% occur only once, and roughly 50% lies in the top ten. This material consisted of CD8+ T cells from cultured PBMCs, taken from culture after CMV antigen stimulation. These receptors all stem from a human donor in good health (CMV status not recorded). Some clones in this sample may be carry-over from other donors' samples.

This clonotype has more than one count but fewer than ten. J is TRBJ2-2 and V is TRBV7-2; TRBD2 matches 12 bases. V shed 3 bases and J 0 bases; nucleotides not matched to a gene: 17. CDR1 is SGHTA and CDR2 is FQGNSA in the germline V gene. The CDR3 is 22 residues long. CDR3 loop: CASSFYIPSGGERDPNTGELFF. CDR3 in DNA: TGTGCCAGCAGCTTTTATATCCCTAGCGGGGGGGAAAGAGATCCGAACACCGGGGAGCTGTTTTTT.

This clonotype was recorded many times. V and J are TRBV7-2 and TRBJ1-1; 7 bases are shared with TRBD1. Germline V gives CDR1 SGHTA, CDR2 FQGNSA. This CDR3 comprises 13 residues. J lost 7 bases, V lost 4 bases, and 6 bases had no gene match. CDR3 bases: TGTGCCAGCAGCTCCGGGACAGATATTGAAGCTTTCTTT. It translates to CASSSGTDIEAFF.

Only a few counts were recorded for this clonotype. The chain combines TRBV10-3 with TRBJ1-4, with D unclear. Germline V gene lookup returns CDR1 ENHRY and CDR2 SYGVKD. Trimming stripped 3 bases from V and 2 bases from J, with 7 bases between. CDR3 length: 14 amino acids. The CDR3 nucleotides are TGTGCCATCAGTGACCCCGGGACTAATGAAAAACTGTTTTTT. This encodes CAISDPGTNEKLFF.

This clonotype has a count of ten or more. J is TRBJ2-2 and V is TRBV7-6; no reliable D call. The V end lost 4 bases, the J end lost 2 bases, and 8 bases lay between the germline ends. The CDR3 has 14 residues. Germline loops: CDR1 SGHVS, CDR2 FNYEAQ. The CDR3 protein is CASSSGRNTGELFF. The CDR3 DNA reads TGTGCCAGCAGCTCGGGCCGCAACACCGGGGAGCTGTTTTTT.

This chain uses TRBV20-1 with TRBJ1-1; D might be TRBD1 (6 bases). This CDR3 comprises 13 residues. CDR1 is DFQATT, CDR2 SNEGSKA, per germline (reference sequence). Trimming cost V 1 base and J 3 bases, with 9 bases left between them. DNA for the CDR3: TGCAGTGCTAGAGGGGAGGGGGACACTGAAGCTTTCTTT. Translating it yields CSARGEGDTEAFF.

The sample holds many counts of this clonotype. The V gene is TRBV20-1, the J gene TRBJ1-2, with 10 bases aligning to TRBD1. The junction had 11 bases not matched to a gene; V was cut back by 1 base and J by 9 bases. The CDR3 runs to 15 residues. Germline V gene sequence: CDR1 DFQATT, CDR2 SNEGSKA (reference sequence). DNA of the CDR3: TGCAGTGCTAGAGCCCCCGGACAGGGGGTGGTTAGCTACACCTTC. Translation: CSARAPGQGVVSYTF.

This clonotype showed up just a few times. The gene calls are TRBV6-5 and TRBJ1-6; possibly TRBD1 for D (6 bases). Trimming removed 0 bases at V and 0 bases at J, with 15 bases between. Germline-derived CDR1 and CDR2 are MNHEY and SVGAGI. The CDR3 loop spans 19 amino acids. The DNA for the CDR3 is TGTGCCAGCAGTTACTCGGGGGGGCAGCAGCGCTCCTATAATTCACCCCTCCACTTT. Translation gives CASSYSGGQQRSYNSPLHF.

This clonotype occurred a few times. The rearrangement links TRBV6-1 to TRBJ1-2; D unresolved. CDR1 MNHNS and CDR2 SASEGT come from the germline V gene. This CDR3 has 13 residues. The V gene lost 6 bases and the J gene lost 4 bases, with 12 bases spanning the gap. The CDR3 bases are TGTGCCAGCAGCGAGTGGGAAATCTATGGCTACACCTTC. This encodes CASSEWEIYGYTF.